These T cell receptor beta chains were read from a single sample in a study of T cell responses to AZD1222 COVID-19 vaccine. Sequencing used immunoSEQ multiplex PCR; TCRdb keeps in-frame clones, though not all of them. This sample yields around 100,000 clones, of which roughly 87% are seen a single time; less than 3% belongs to the top ten. This specimen was peripheral blood, taken on day 0 of AZD1222 vaccination. These receptor sequences come from an adult in good health. Both conserved end residues are part of each CDR3. The order of the fields is clone size, J gene, D gene, V gene, CDR3 DNA, CDR3 protein. The D gene is left open where the match is weak. The size of a clone is reported for some rows only, either as once, few or many, or as a class for expanded clones.

NA | TRBJ2-2 | TRBD1 | TRBV7-3 | TGTGCCAGCAGCCCGACAGGGAAGGCCGGGGAGCTGTTTTTT | CASSPTGKAGELFF
NA | TRBJ1-5 | NA | TRBV21-1 | TGTGCCAGCAGCAAAGGGGAGACAGGGATTGAGAATCAGCCCCAGCATTTT | CASSKGETGIENQPQHF
NA | TRBJ1-6 | NA | TRBV4-3 | TGCGCCAGCAGCCAAGATGTAGGACAGAGTGGGAGCTCCTATAATTCACCCCTCCACTTT | CASSQDVGQSGSSYNSPLHF
NA | TRBJ2-3 | TRBD2 | TRBV2 | TGTGCCAGCAGTGGAAGGGGACTCGGGGGGAGAGATACGCAGTATTTT | CASSGRGLGGRDTQYF
NA | TRBJ1-5 | NA | TRBV12-3/TRBV12-4 | TGTGCCAGCACCCACAATAGCAATCAGCCCCAGCATTTT | CASTHNSNQPQHF
NA | TRBJ2-2 | TRBD2 | TRBV9 | TGTGCCAGCAGCCCGACAGTTAGCGGGAGCCGAGGGGAGCTGTTTTTT | CASSPTVSGSRGELFF
NA | TRBJ1-1 | TRBD1 | TRBV7-6 | TGTGCCAGCAGCCCCCGGACAGGGGAGACTGAAGCTTTCTTT | CASSPRTGETEAFF
NA | TRBJ1-4 | TRBD1 | TRBV2 | TGTGCCAGCGGGGACAGGGGTAGTAATGAAAAACTGTTTTTT | CASGDRGSNEKLFF
NA | TRBJ2-2 | NA | TRBV19 | TGTGCCAGCAGACCCGGGATCAACACCGGGGAGCTGTTTTTT | CASRPGINTGELFF
NA | TRBJ2-1 | NA | TRBV11-3 | TGTGCCAGCAGCTTAGCTACTAATGAGCAGTTCTTC | CASSLATNEQFF
NA | TRBJ2-7 | NA | TRBV6-2/TRBV6-3 | TGTGCCAGCAGTCCCCAATTGCCGGGTTCCTACGAGCAGTACTTC | CASSPQLPGSYEQYF
NA | TRBJ1-1 | TRBD1 | TRBV19 | TGTGCCAGTAGTAGAGGACAGGGAATGAACACTGAAGCTTTCTTT | CASSRGQGMNTEAFF
NA | TRBJ1-4 | NA | TRBV7-7 | TGTGCTAGCAGCAAAGCACAGGGCCTAAGTAATGAAAAACTGTTTTTT | CASSKAQGLSNEKLFF
NA | TRBJ1-2 | TRBD1 | TRBV7-3 | TGTGCCAGCAGCCGAGGACAGGGTGAAGGCTACACCTTC | CASSRGQGEGYTF
NA | TRBJ2-3 | NA | TRBV6-5 | TGTGCCAGCACCGAGGAGTCCAACACAGATACGCAGTATTTT | CASTEESNTDTQYF
NA | TRBJ2-1 | TRBD2 | TRBV6-4 | TGTGCCAGCAGTGATAGGGGGACTAGCGGTTTCAATGAGCAGTTCTTC | CASSDRGTSGFNEQFF
NA | TRBJ2-7 | TRBD1 | TRBV6-5 | TGTGCCGCGGCTCAACACCGGGACAGGGGGAGGGAGCAGTACTTC | CAAAQHRDRGREQYF
once | TRBJ1-5 | NA | TRBV4-1 | TGCGCCAGCAGCCAAGAAGTGGGTAGACCCCAGCATTTT | CASSQEVGRPQHF
NA | TRBJ2-5 | TRBD2 | TRBV6-2/TRBV6-3 | TGTGCCAGCAGTTACGCGCTAGGGACTAGCGGGGGGGCCAAAGAGACCCAGTACTTC | CASSYALGTSGGAKETQYF
once | TRBJ1-3 | NA | TRBV7-3 | TGTGCCAGCAGCTTGATCGGGGGGCAAGGAAACACCATATATTTT | CASSLIGGQGNTIYF
NA | TRBJ1-5 | TRBD1 | TRBV6-2/TRBV6-3 | TGTGCCAGCACCCCTACTCGGACAGGGGTTCAGCCCCAGCATTTT | CASTPTRTGVQPQHF
NA | TRBJ2-1 | TRBD2 | TRBV11-3 | TGTGCCAGCAGCCGTATTCGGGGGGATGAGCAGTTCTTC | CASSRIRGDEQFF
NA | TRBJ2-1 | NA | TRBV19 | TGTGCCAGTAGTATAGTTGGGGGCGGGAGAGGATACAATGAGCAGTTCTTC | CASSIVGGGRGYNEQFF
once | TRBJ1-5 | NA | TRBV19 | TGTGCCAGTAGGGCGGCTACAGGCAATCAGCCCCAGCATTTT | CASRAATGNQPQHF
NA | TRBJ1-1 | NA | TRBV6-5 | TGTGCCAGCAGTTACACCGCCGGGACTTTAGCTTTCTTT | CASSYTAGTLAFF
NA | TRBJ1-1 | NA | TRBV23-1 | TGCGCCAGCAGTCGTTGGGGCTCCCCCGGGACTGAAGCTTTCTTT | CASSRWGSPGTEAFF
NA | TRBJ1-5 | NA | TRBV4-1 | TGCGCCAGCAGCCGCTCGTTGACAGGCGATCAGCCCCAGCATTTT | CASSRSLTGDQPQHF
NA | TRBJ1-2 | NA | TRBV5-6 | TGTGCCAGCAGCTTGGGGGGATTTAACTATGGCTACACCTTC | CASSLGGFNYGYTF
NA | TRBJ1-1 | TRBD1 | TRBV6-2/TRBV6-3 | TGTGCCAGCAGTTACCTAGGGACAGGGCAAGGAACTGAAGCTTTCTTT | CASSYLGTGQGTEAFF
NA | TRBJ2-6 | NA | TRBV3-1/TRBV3-2 | TGTGCCAGCACCCCCGTAACTTCTAGCTCTGGGGCCAACGTCCTGACTTTC | CASTPVTSSSGANVLTF
NA | TRBJ1-2 | NA | TRBV5-1 | TGTGCCAGCAGCTTGTTCGGAAGGGGTGGAGGGTATGGCTACACCTTC | CASSLFGRGGGYGYTF
NA | TRBJ1-2 | TRBD1 | TRBV5-4 | TGTGCCAGCAGCTTGACAGGGGCAGGGGGCGACTATGGCTACACCTTC | CASSLTGAGGDYGYTF
NA | TRBJ1-2 | NA | TRBV18 | TGTGCCAGCTCACCACCCTCGGCACCTAACTATGGCTACACCTTC | CASSPPSAPNYGYTF
NA | TRBJ1-2 | TRBD1 | TRBV6-6 | TGTGCCAGCAGCCCCCCCCTGGACAGGCTCTATGGCTACACCTTC | CASSPPLDRLYGYTF
NA | TRBJ1-6 | NA | TRBV5-4 | TGTGCCAGCAGCTTGGCAAGGAATTCACCCCTCCACTTT | CASSLARNSPLHF
NA | TRBJ2-1 | NA | TRBV5-1 | TGTGCCAGCAGCTCCGCCCCCTTCGGGGGTGAGCAGTTCTTC | CASSSAPFGGEQFF
NA | TRBJ2-3 | NA | TRBV24-1 | TGTGCCACCAGTGATTCCCACGGGGCAGGGATTATAGATACGCAGTATTTT | CATSDSHGAGIIDTQYF
NA | TRBJ2-2 | TRBD1 | TRBV4-3 | TGCGCCAGCAGCCAAGAGGGACAGGGTTTGGGGGAGCTGTTTTTT | CASSQEGQGLGELFF
NA | TRBJ1-5 | TRBD1 | TRBV6-2/TRBV6-3 | TGTGCCAGCAGTTACAGAGGGGACAGCGTCGGGCCCCAGCATTTT | CASSYRGDSVGPQHF
few | TRBJ2-1 | TRBD2 | TRBV7-3 | TGTGCCAGCAGCCCAAAAGCGGGAGGCTCCTACAATGAGCAGTTCTTC | CASSPKAGGSYNEQFF
NA | TRBJ1-3 | NA | TRBV3-1/TRBV3-2 | TGTGCCAGCAGCCAAGGGGCAGGGGGAAACACCATATATTTT | CASSQGAGGNTIYF